One sample yielded the 30 T cell receptor beta chains listed below, sequenced in a study of CD8+CD57+ T cells in acquired aplastic anemia. Researchers used genomic DNA as the template to profile TCR beta VDJ and CDR3. TCRdb passed the reads through MiXCR, listing each CDR3 protein once. The sample yields 450,000 to 550,000 distinct CDR3 sequences, more than 25% seen once. Patients selected for sequencing had displayed CD8+CD57+ cell expansion by flow cytometry. The material sequenced was sorted CD4+, CD8+, or CD8+CD57+ T cells (not recorded which) from PBMCs. Receptor source: a human donor with aplastic anemia.

The chain carries TRBV14 and TRBJ2-5; TRBD2 matches at 12 bases. After removal of 0 bases from V and 5 bases from J, the junction contained 1 base not matched to a gene. This CDR3 comprises 15 residues. Germline CDR1 SGHDN, CDR2 FVKESK. Written as DNA, the CDR3 is TGTGCCAGCAGCCAAGATCTAGCGGGGGGGGAGACCCAGTACTTC. Translation: CASSQDLAGGETQYF. Complete variable domain (other parts from reference TRBV14 and TRBJ2-5): EAGVTQFPSHSVIEKGQTVTLRCDPISGHDNLYWYRRVMGKEIKFLLHFVKESKQDESGMPNNRFLAERTGGTYSTLKVQPAELEDSGVYFCASSQDLAGGETQYFGPGTRLLVL.

This clonotype has a handful of counts. The rearrangement joins TRBV20-1 to TRBJ1-5; D remains ambiguous. CDR1 and CDR2 from the germline V gene are DFQATT and SNEGSKA (reference sequence). V was clipped by 6 bases and J by 0 bases, with 21 bases between them. The CDR3 is made up of 17 amino acids. The CDR3 is CSALREGVAPSNQPQHF. In DNA, the CDR3 is TGCAGTGCCCTTCGGGAGGGAGTCGCCCCTAGCAATCAGCCCCAGCATTTT.

V usage is TRBV24-1 and J usage is TRBJ1-6; no reliable D call. Trimming pared 2 bases from V and 8 bases from J, leaving 9 bases between. The germline V gene has CDR1 KGHDR and CDR2 SFDVKD. This CDR3 is built from 14 residues. CDR3: CATSDSTSDSPLHF. For the CDR3, the DNA is TGTGCCACCAGTGATTCAACTTCAGATTCACCCCTCCACTTT.

This clonotype was observed a few times. V usage is TRBV20-1 and J usage is TRBJ2-5, with D maybe TRBD2 (6 bases). This CDR3 has 14 amino acids. Trimming left V 5 bases short and J 0 bases short, with 13 bases between. CDR1 and CDR2 from the germline V gene are DFQATT and SNEGSKA (reference sequence). The CDR3 loop reads CSAQPGLNQETQYF. CDR3 DNA: TGCAGTGCTCAACCGGGACTTAACCAAGAGACCCAGTACTTC.

Of note for this clonotype: A read error may explain this, as a much larger clone is one base away. The V gene is TRBV2, the J gene TRBJ1-1; D uncertain. CDR3 length: 14 amino acids. Germline V CDR1 and CDR2: SNHLY, FYNNEI. The CDR3 bases are TGTGCCGGCAGTGAAGGACGGTCGAACACTGAAGCTTTCTTT. The encoded protein is CAGSEGRSNTEAFF.

This clonotype was seen at least ten times. V is TRBV2 and J is TRBJ2-3; tentatively, D is TRBD2 (6 bases). Trimming took 6 bases from V and 3 from J, leaving 13 bases between them. Germline CDR1 is SNHLY and CDR2 is FYNNEI. The CDR3 runs 14 residues. In DNA, the CDR3 is TGTGCCAGCAGGAGGACTACGGAGACAGATACGCAGTATTTT. Protein product: CASRRTTETDTQYF.

This clonotype was recorded at least ten times. The genes are TRBV15 and TRBJ2-5, with TRBD2 as a possible D gene (6 bases). Germline lookup yields CDR1 LNHNV and CDR2 YYDKDF (reference sequence). The length of the CDR3 is 15 residues. V was trimmed by 1 base and J by 3 bases, leaving 12 bases between them. Here the CDR3 reads CATSRGFSGKETQYF. CDR3 nucleotides: TGTGCCACCAGCAGAGGGTTTAGCGGTAAAGAGACCCAGTACTTC. Together with reference TRBV15 and TRBJ2-5, the CDR3 gives the full variable domain: DAMVIQNPRYQVTQFGKPVTLSCSQTLNHNVMYWYQQKSSQAPKLLFHYYDKDFNNEADTPDNFQSRRPNTSFCFLDIRSPGLGDTAMYLCATSRGFSGKETQYFGPGTRLLVL.

There are a few counts of this clonotype. The J gene is TRBJ1-6, the V gene TRBV6-1; D possibly corresponds to TRBD1 (6 bases). Trimming took 4 bases from V and 10 from J, leaving 17 bases between them. Germline-derived CDR1 and CDR2 are MNHNS and SASEGT. There are 15 residues in the CDR3. CDR3 DNA: TGTGCCAGCAGTGTCGACCAGGGGATAGGGTCACCCCTCCACTTT. Translation: CASSVDQGIGSPLHF.

V is TRBV25-1 and J is TRBJ1-1; D unresolved. Germline lookup yields CDR1 MGHDK and CDR2 SYGVNS. This CDR3 is built from 16 residues. The V and J ends lost 7 bases and 11 bases respectively, with 29 bases between them. CDR3: CASNPPLTGVVVGAFF. CDR3 nucleotide sequence: TGTGCCAGCAATCCTCCGCTCACCGGGGTGGTTGTTGGGGCTTTCTTT.

The V call is TRBV20-1, the J call TRBJ1-2, with 11 bases identical to TRBD1. V shed 1 base, J shed 7 bases, and the junction held 11 bases outside the gene matches. This CDR3 has 16 amino acids. Germline V gene data show CDR1 as DFQATT and CDR2 as SNEGSKA (reference sequence). The CDR3 loop reads CSARGGTGGLLGGYTF. The CDR3 region has the DNA TGCAGTGCTAGAGGGGGGACAGGGGGTCTATTGGGTGGCTACACCTTC.

The J gene is TRBJ2-7, the V gene TRBV29-1; D not resolved. The CDR3 contains 12 residues. V dropped 5 bases and J dropped 0 bases, with 8 bases sitting between them. Germline V gene data show CDR1 as SQVTM and CDR2 as ANQGSEA. The CDR3 sequence is CSVLSGSYEQYF. The CDR3 DNA follows: TGCAGCGTTCTAAGTGGCTCCTACGAGCAGTACTTC.

This clonotype has more than one count but fewer than ten. V is TRBV11-2 and J is TRBJ1-1, with a tentative D call TRBD1 (6 bases). The CDR3 totals 19 residues. Germline CDR1 reads SGHAT; CDR2 reads FQNNGV. V was clipped by 1 base and J by 3 bases, with 24 bases between them. CDR3 residues: CASSLVRLTGRGKDTEAFF. The CDR3, as DNA: TGTGCCAGCAGCTTAGTGAGGTTGACAGGAAGGGGAAAGGACACTGAAGCTTTCTTT.

Details on this clonotype: This could be a read error, since a much larger clone is one nucleotide away. V and J are TRBV24-1 and TRBJ2-5, with 7 bases fitting TRBD1. The CDR3 consists of 14 residues. Germline CDR1 is KGHDR and CDR2 is SFDVKD. The CDR3, as DNA: TGTGCCACCAGTCTAACCGGGACAGAAGAGGCCCAGTACTTC. This encodes CATSLTGTEEAQYF.

Comments on this clonotype: A read error may produce the germline difference seen at one junction end. This chain connects TRBV20-1 to TRBJ1-2; D call uncertain. This CDR3 region has 14 residues. Per the germline V gene, CDR1 is DFQATT and CDR2 is SNEGSKA (reference sequence). In DNA, the CDR3 is TGCAGTGCTAGGGACTCAGGTTATACCTATAGCTACACCTTC. Encoded protein: CSARDSGYTYSYTF.

The chain has TRBV10-1 and TRBJ2-5; 12 nucleotides agree with TRBD1. J lost 10 bases, V lost 6 bases, and 3 bases had no gene match. The germline V gene encodes CDR1 WNHNN and CDR2 SYGVQD (reference sequence). This CDR3 spans 12 amino acids. CDR3 amino acids: CASRGQGAGQYF. For the CDR3, the DNA is TGCGCCAGCAGGGGACAGGGGGCTGGCCAGTACTTC.

J is TRBJ2-1 and V is TRBV5-4, with 9 nucleotides matching TRBD1. V gave up 0 bases and J gave up 8 bases; unmatched junction bases: 6. CDR1 and CDR2 (germline): SGHNT, YYREEE (reference sequence). The CDR3 length is 15 residues. CDR3 DNA: TGTGCCAGCAGCTTGGGGGGACAGGGCGTCGATGAGCAGTTCTTC. This sequence encodes CASSLGGQGVDEQFF. Looking up the rest from reference TRBV5-4 and TRBJ2-1 gives the full variable domain: ETGVTQSPTHLIKTRGQQVTLRCSSQSGHNTVSWYQQALGQGPQFIFQYYREEENGRGNFPPRFSGLQFPNYSSELNVNALELDDSALYLCASSLGGQGVDEQFFGPGTRLTVL.

V and J are TRBV7-9 and TRBJ1-1; maybe TRBD1 (6 bases). The CDR3 covers 13 residues. Germline V gene data show CDR1 as SEHNR and CDR2 as FQNEAQ (reference sequence). V lost 4 bases, J lost 10 bases, and 16 bases lay in between. CDR3 loop: CASSSGRGRRAFF. Written as DNA, the CDR3 is TGTGCCAGCAGCTCGGGAAGGGGGAGGAGAGCTTTCTTT.

J is TRBJ2-1 and V is TRBV3-1; D call uncertain. Germline-derived CDR1 and CDR2 are LGHDT and YNNKEL (reference sequence). There are 15 residues in the CDR3. Trimming shortened V by 6 bases and J by 0 bases, and 12 bases separated the two germline ends. The CDR3, as DNA: TGTGCCAGCAGGCAGTCCCTAAGCTCCTACAATGAGCAGTTCTTC. Protein sequence: CASRQSLSSYNEQFF.

The rearrangement uses TRBV20-1 and TRBJ2-5, with a tentative D call TRBD2 (5 bases). In germline, CDR1 is DFQATT, CDR2 SNEGSKA (reference sequence). This CDR3 comprises 16 residues. Trimming cost V 5 bases and J 0 bases, with 19 bases left between them. CDR3 coding DNA: TGCAGTGCTCCCCCCGAGGCCGGGAAGTACCAAGAGACCCAGTACTTC. Its translation: CSAPPEAGKYQETQYF.

The chain is built from TRBV7-6 and TRBJ2-7, with 7 bases that match TRBD1. The J call may not be correct, given that the DNA end is closer to TRBJ2-5. Germline values: CDR1 SGHVS, CDR2 FNYEAQ. CDR3 length: 13 amino acids. This chain's CDR3 is CASSRDSKETQYF. The CDR3 coding sequence is TGTGCCAGCAGCAGGGACAGTAAAGAGACCCAGTACTTC.

At least ten counts were recorded for this clonotype. V is TRBV9 and J is TRBJ1-3; D uncertain. The CDR3 length is 15 residues. Trimming shortened V by 0 bases and J by 4 bases, and 11 bases separated the two germline ends. From germline, CDR1 is SGDLS and CDR2 YYNGEE. CDR3 region: CASSVEVGYGNTIYF. Written as DNA, the CDR3 is TGTGCCAGCAGCGTAGAAGTAGGGTACGGAAACACCATATATTTT. Combining the CDR3 with reference TRBV9 and TRBJ1-3 gives the whole variable domain DSGVTQTPKHLITATGQRVTLRCSPRSGDLSVYWYQQSLDQGLQFLIQYYNGEERAKGNILERFSAQQFPDLHSELNLSSLELGDSALYFCASSVEVGYGNTIYFGEGSWLTVV.

The J gene is TRBJ2-7, the V gene TRBV7-6; D is ambiguous. The V gene's germline CDR1 is SGHVS and CDR2 FNYEAQ. CDR3 size: 16 residues. V lost 6 bases, J lost 0 bases, and 18 bases lay in between. The CDR3 protein is CASSSKVPPSSYEQYF. The CDR3 DNA reads as TGTGCCAGCAGTTCGAAAGTTCCCCCCAGCTCCTACGAGCAGTACTTC.

This clonotype was counted at least ten times. This rearrangement joins TRBV27 to TRBJ2-1, with a possible D match to TRBD2 (5 bases). Germline V CDR1 and CDR2: MNHEY, SMNVEV (reference sequence). The ends were cut back, 5 bases at V and 9 bases at J, with 17 bases in the middle. CDR3 length equals 14 residues. CDR3 residues: CASSRRTGNGEQFF. CDR3 nucleotides: TGTGCCAGCAGTCGGCGGACTGGTAATGGTGAGCAGTTCTTC.

This clonotype was counted many times. In DNA, the CDR3 is TGTGCCAGCAGTGGGCAGGGGCCCAATCAGCCCCAGCATTTT. Its translation: CASSGQGPNQPQHF. The chain has TRBV6-1 and TRBJ1-5, with D possibly TRBD1 on 6 matching bases. Trimming removed 4 bases at V and 3 bases at J, with 10 bases between. The CDR3 has 14 residues. Per germline, CDR1 MNHNS and CDR2 SASEGT.

This clonotype has at least ten counts. This chain joins TRBV19 and TRBJ1-5; 7 nucleotides align to TRBD1. The V segment lost 5 bases and the J segment 2 bases; nucleotides outside the gene matches: 6. Germline V gene data show CDR1 as LNHDA and CDR2 as SQIVND (reference sequence). The CDR3 covers 15 residues. CDR3 nucleotide sequence: TGTGCCAGTAGTCTAACAGGGGCGGGCAATCAGCCCCAGCATTTT. It codes for CASSLTGAGNQPQHF.

This clonotype was counted a few times. The genes are TRBV7-6 and TRBJ1-4, with D tentatively TRBD1 (5 bases). This CDR3 has 15 residues. V shed 6 bases and J shed 6 bases, with 17 bases lying between them. Germline V gene data show CDR1 as SGHVS and CDR2 as FNYEAQ. The CDR3 protein is CASRKLPGPDEKLFF. As DNA, the CDR3 is TGTGCCAGCAGGAAACTGCCGGGGCCGGATGAAAAACTGTTTTTT.

This clonotype has more than one count but fewer than ten. The chain couples TRBV19 to TRBJ2-5; D may correspond to TRBD1 or TRBD2 (6 bases each). Deletions cut 5 bases from V and 2 bases from J, with 18 bases between. Germline assignment: CDR1 LNHDA and CDR2 SQIVND (reference sequence). The CDR3 runs 16 residues. The CDR3 coding sequence is TGTGCCAGTAGTGTAATCCCGGGGGCCATTCAAGAGACCCAGTACTTC. Its protein is CASSVIPGAIQETQYF.

This clonotype was recorded many times. The chain combines TRBV29-1 with TRBJ1-1, with a tentative D call TRBD1 (5 bases). The CDR3 covers 11 residues. V lost 7 bases, J lost 4 bases, and 10 bases lay in between. The germline gives CDR1 SQVTM, CDR2 ANQGSEA. CDR3 sequence (DNA): TGCAGCGCCCAGGGAACCACTGAAGCTTTCTTT. It translates to CSAQGTTEAFF.

The J gene is TRBJ2-1, the V gene TRBV19; 14 bases fit TRBD2. CDR1 is LNHDA, CDR2 SQIVND, per germline (reference sequence). With 4 bases clipped from V and 7 bases from J, the junction kept 3 bases outside the gene matches. The CDR3 length is 15 residues. This chain's CDR3 is CASSTRTSGRNEQFF. CDR3 coding DNA: TGTGCCAGTAGTACGCGGACTAGCGGGAGGAATGAGCAGTTCTTC. Based on the CDR3 plus reference TRBV19 and TRBJ2-1, the full variable domain is DGGITQSPKYLFRKEGQNVTLSCEQNLNHDAMYWYRQDPGQGLRLIYYSQIVNDFQKGDIAEGYSVSREKKESFPLTVTSAQKNPTAFYLCASSTRTSGRNEQFFGPGTRLTVL.

This clonotype has just one count. One junction end disagrees with the germline gene, perhaps due to a read error. The rearrangement joins TRBV24-1 to TRBJ1-1; D perhaps matches TRBD1 (6 bases). Germline CDR1 reads KGHDR; CDR2 reads SFDVKD. This CDR3 comprises 13 residues. CDR3: CATGSGRDTKAFF. The CDR3, as DNA: TGTGCCACCGGTTCAGGGCGGGACACTAAAGCTTTCTTT.